Below, 17 T cell receptor beta chains from the same sample are listed, as sequenced in a study of monozygotic twins with inflammatory bowel disease. With the 5' RACE reads reprocessed, TCRdb shows one record per CDR3 protein and no DNA. The sample table includes about 440,000 distinct CDR3 sequences. The sequencing sample was made of blood. These receptors originate from a human donor with ulcerative colitis or Crohn's disease, or a healthy co-twin of an affected twin (not recorded which).

The rearrangement links TRBV9 to TRBJ2-3; TCRdb picks TRBD2, but there is no DNA to check that call. The CDR3 totals 16 residues. The germline V gene has CDR1 SGDLS and CDR2 YYNGEE. CDR3 region: CASSAGLAGGTDTQYF. Full variable domain (outside the CDR3, taken from reference TRBV9 and TRBJ2-3): DSGVTQTPKHLITATGQRVTLRCSPRSGDLSVYWYQQSLDQGLQFLIQYYNGEERAKGNILERFSAQQFPDLHSELNLSSLELGDSALYFCASSAGLAGGTDTQYFGPGTRLTVL.

The chain uses TRBV5-1 and TRBJ2-6; there is no DNA to check the TCRdb D call of TRBD1. CDR1 and CDR2 from the germline V gene are SGHRS and YFSETQ. The CDR3 runs to 14 residues. CDR3 sequence reads: CASSPPGGANVLTF.

This chain connects TRBV5-6 to TRBJ1-3; TCRdb gives TRBD1 as the D gene, but with no DNA this cannot be confirmed. The germline V gene has CDR1 SGHDT and CDR2 YYEEEE. This CDR3 has 14 amino acids. The CDR3 reads CASSYPGGGNTIYF.

The chain recombines TRBV27 with TRBJ2-7; lacking DNA, the TRBD2 call made by TCRdb goes unchecked. The germline V gene encodes CDR1 MNHEY and CDR2 SMNVEV (reference sequence). The CDR3 is made up of 15 amino acids. CDR3 protein: CASSSSGSPPYEQYF.

The chain uses TRBV30 and TRBJ2-2; TCRdb picks TRBD2, but there is no DNA to check that call. CDR1 is GTSNPN and CDR2 is SVGIG in the germline V gene (reference sequence). CDR3 length: 13 amino acids. The chain's CDR3 is CACQTREAGELFF. Together with reference TRBV30 and TRBJ2-2, the CDR3 gives the full variable domain: SQTIHQWPATLVQPVGSPLSLECTVEGTSNPNLYWYRQAAGRGLQLLFYSVGIGQISSEVPQNLSASRPQDRQFILSSKKLLLSDSGFYLCACQTREAGELFFGEGSRLTVL.

The V and J genes are TRBV6-1 and TRBJ1-5; TCRdb selects TRBD1, and the lack of DNA leaves this call unchecked. The V gene's germline CDR1 is MNHNS and CDR2 SASEGT. This CDR3 is built from 15 residues. This chain's CDR3 is CASRQTRQGGQPQHF.

The rearrangement uses TRBV12-3 or TRBV12-4 and TRBJ1-2. This CDR3 contains 13 residues. This CDR3 is CASSLFGEEGYTF.

The chain couples TRBV5-1 to TRBJ2-5; with no DNA, the TCRdb D assignment of TRBD2 cannot be verified. Germline V gives CDR1 SGHRS, CDR2 YFSETQ. The CDR3 spans 15 residues. The CDR3 reads CASSLVVSGGETQYF.

The chain has TRBV12-3 or TRBV12-4 and TRBJ1-2. CDR3 size: 14 residues. The CDR3 loop reads CASSFAHSIKGYTF.

The gene calls are TRBV7-8 and TRBJ2-7; TCRdb returns TRBD2, unconfirmable since there is no DNA. This CDR3 is built from 18 residues. CDR1 and CDR2 from the germline V gene are SGHVS and FQNEAQ. CDR3 region: CASSLVPGGAAGYYEQYF.

The genes are TRBV7-9 and TRBJ1-5; lacking DNA, the TRBD1 call made by TCRdb goes unchecked. The CDR3 is 16 amino acids. The germline CDR1 and CDR2 sequences are SEHNR and FQNEAQ (reference sequence). The CDR3 here is CASSLALGAGNQPQHF. Supplemented by reference TRBV7-9 and TRBJ1-5, the full variable domain reads DTGVSQNPRHKITKRGQNVTFRCDPISEHNRLYWYRQTLGQGPEFLTYFQNEAQLEKSRLLSDRFSAERPKGSFSTLEIQRTEQGDSAMYLCASSLALGAGNQPQHFGDGTRLSIL.

The chain employs TRBV5-1 and TRBJ1-1. The CDR3 spans 13 residues. CDR1 is SGHRS and CDR2 is YFSETQ in the germline V gene. CDR3 sequence reads: CASSTQMNTEAFF.

CDR3 protein: CSASPGPNQPQHF. This rearrangement joins TRBV20-1 to TRBJ1-5. The CDR3 has 13 amino acids. The V gene's germline CDR1 is DFQATT and CDR2 SNEGSKA (reference sequence).

The chain combines TRBV5-1 with TRBJ1-2. The CDR3 has 13 residues. Germline values: CDR1 SGHRS, CDR2 YFSETQ. The CDR3 protein is CASSLGGVYGYTF.

The chain has TRBV3-1 and TRBJ2-1; TCRdb designates TRBD1, a call that cannot be tested without DNA. Looked up from germline, CDR1 is LGHDT and CDR2 is YNNKEL (reference sequence). The CDR3 spans 14 residues. CDR3 protein: CASSRPGHDLAQFF.

This chain joins TRBV10-3 and TRBJ2-7; TCRdb picks TRBD2, but there is no DNA to check that call. The CDR3 loop spans 16 amino acids. From germline, CDR1 is ENHRY and CDR2 SYGVKD. CDR3 region: CAISDSGTSGSWLPFF.

V usage is TRBV29-1 and J usage is TRBJ2-4; there is no DNA to check the TCRdb D call of TRBD1. The CDR3 runs to 15 residues. Germline V CDR1 and CDR2: SQVTM, ANQGSEA. CDR3 protein: CSVVTGVLAKNIQYF.